This TCR beta chain originates from a study of high-grade serous ovarian cancer treatment subgroups (dated by TCRdb to the early 2020s). The study in broad terms: Sequencing yielded a mean of approximately 13,000 reads and approximately 7,000 unique TCR beta rearrangements per sample. The study examined TCR beta repertoires in high-grade serous ovarian cancer patients who were grouped under a laparoscopic triage algorithm by complete gross resection or by neoadjuvant chemotherapy response. The 30-patient cohort included some 10 patients with no residual disease after primary surgery (R0), some 10 excellent NACT responders, and some 10 poor NACT responders. Each patient contributed one primary tumor and two metastatic tumor samples, giving under 95 samples in total. Results and caveats for the whole study, not just this receptor: Repertoire similarity between tumors of the same patient ranged about 0.095 to 0.79, whereas almost no similarity was seen between different patients. Spatial information was not captured by bulk tumor TCR sequencing, so insight into HGSC tumor complexity and diversity was limited. TCR clonal relatedness was found to be positively correlated with neoantigen level and, by trend, with copy number variation and mutation load derived from whole-genome sequencing. The TCR repertoire analyses centered on CDR3, and CDR1 and CDR2 were not analyzed.

This clone showed up just once. Its binding antigen is unknown. Base qualities are not at hand, and no much larger clone is one base apart. Tumor samples were obtained before definitive surgery or chemotherapy. The MD Anderson Biospecimen Extraction Resource handled genomic DNA extraction, while the MD Anderson Cancer Genomics Laboratory carried out the TCR sequencing. The approximately 100 tumor samples underwent high-throughput TCR profiling with ImmunoSEQ. The source study handled its data this way. The repertoire diversity metrics included richness (unique productive sequences), clonality, evenness and relatedness, and the Bhattacharyya coefficient was used to measure similarity between samples. A sensitivity analysis that removed TCRs with fewer than two reads produced consistent conclusions. TCRdb carries this immuneACCESS record with in-frame sequences only. Its versions omit some clonotypes, under half of them owing to an unresolved V gene in the studies checked, with the rest unexplained. That table is the source of V, J and clone size, and D and trimming were worked out from the DNA. The sample table lists around 37,000 clones, approximately 80% of them with a count of one. The ten largest clones capture 3.1% of the sample.

The germline V gene encodes CDR1 LGHNA and CDR2 YSLEER. After removal of 1 base from V and 3 bases from J, the junction retains 9 bases not matched to a gene. CDR3 length: 16 amino acids, cysteine to phenylalanine. This entry keeps only the CDR3 DNA: 48 bases, framed from base 1. Sequenced sample: tumor tissue. The clonotype comes from a human donor with high-grade serous ovarian cancer. The sequence links TRBV4-3 to TRBJ2-7, with 7 junctional bases fitting TRBD2. CDR3 reads: CASSQGQTSFIYEQYF. Read as DNA, the sequence is TGCGCCAGCAGCCAAGGTCAGACTAGCTTCATCTACGAGCAGTACTTC.